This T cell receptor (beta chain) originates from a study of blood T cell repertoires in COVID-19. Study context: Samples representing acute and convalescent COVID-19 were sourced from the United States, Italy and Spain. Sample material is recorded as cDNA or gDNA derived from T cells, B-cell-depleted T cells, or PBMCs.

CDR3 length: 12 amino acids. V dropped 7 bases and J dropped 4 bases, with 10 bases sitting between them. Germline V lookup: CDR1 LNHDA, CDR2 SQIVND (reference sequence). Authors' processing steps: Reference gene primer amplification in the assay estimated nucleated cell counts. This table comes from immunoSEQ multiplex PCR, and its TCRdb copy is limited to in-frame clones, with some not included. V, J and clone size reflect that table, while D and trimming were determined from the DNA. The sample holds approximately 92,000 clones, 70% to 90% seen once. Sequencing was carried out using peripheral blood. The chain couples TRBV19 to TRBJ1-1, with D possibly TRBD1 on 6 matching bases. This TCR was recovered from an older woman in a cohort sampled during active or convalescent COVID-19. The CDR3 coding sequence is TGTGCCAGTAAAACAGGGCCCACTGAAGCTTTCTTT. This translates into CASKTGPTEAFF.